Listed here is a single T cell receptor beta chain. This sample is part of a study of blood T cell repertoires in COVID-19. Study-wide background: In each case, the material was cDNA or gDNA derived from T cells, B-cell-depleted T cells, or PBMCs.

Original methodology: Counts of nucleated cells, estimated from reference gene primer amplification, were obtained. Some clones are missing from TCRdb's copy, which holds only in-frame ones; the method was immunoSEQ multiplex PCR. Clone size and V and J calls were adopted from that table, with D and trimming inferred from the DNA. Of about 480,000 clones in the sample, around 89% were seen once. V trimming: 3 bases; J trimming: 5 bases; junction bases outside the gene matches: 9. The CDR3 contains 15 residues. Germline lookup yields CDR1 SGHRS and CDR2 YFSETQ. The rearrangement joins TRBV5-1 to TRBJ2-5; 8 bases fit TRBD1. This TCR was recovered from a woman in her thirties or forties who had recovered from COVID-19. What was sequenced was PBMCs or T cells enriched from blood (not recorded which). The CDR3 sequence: CASSSPQGVRETQYF. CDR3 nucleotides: TGCGCCAGCAGCTCACCACAGGGGGTTCGGGAGACCCAGTACTTC.